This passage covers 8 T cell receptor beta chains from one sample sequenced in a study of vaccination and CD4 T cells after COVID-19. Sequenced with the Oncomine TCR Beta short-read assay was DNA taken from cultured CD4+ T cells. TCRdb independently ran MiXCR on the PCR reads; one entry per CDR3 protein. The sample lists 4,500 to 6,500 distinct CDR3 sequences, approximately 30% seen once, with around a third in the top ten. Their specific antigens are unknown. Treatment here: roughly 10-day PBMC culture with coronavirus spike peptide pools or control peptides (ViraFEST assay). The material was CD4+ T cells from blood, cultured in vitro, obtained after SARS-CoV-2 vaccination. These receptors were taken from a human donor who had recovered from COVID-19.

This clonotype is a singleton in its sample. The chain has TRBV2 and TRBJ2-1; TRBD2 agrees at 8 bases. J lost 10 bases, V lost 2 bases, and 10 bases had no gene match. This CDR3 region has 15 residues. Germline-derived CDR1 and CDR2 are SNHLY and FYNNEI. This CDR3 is CASSEWAGGRREQFF. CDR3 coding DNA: TGTGCCAGCAGTGAATGGGCGGGAGGTCGTAGGGAGCAGTTCTTC.

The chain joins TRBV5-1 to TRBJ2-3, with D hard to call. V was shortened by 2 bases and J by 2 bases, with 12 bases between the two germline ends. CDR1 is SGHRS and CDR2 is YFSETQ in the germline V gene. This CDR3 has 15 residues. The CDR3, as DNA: TGCGCCAGCAGCTTCCAGCAGGCGAACACAGATACGCAGTATTTT. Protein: CASSFQQANTDTQYF.

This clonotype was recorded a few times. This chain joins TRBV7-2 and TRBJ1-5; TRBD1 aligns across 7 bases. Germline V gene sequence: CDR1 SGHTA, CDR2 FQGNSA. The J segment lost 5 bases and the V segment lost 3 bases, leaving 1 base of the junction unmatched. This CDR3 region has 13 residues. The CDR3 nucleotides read TGTGCCAGCAGCTTCACAGGGGATCAGCCCCAGCATTTT. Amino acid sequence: CASSFTGDQPQHF.

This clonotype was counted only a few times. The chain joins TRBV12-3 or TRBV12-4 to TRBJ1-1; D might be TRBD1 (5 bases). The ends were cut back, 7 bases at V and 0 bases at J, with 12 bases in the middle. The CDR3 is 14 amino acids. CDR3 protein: CASTKGRVNTEAFF. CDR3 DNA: TGTGCCAGCACCAAAGGCAGGGTGAACACTGAAGCTTTCTTT.

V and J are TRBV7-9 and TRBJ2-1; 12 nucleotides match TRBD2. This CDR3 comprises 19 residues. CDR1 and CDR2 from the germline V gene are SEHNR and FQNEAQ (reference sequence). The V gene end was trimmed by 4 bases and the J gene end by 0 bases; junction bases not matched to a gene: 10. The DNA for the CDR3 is TGTGCCAGCAGCTCTCCGGGACTAGCGGGTCTAAGCTCCTACAATGAGCAGTTCTTC. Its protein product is CASSSPGLAGLSSYNEQFF.

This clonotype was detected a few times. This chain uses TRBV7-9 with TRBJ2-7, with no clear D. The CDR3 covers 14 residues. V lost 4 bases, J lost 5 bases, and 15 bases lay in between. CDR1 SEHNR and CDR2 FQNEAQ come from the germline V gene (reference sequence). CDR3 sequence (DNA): TGTGCCAGCAGCTCCCTAGGAGAAGTCCACGAGCAGTACTTC. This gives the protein CASSSLGEVHEQYF.

This chain's CDR3 is CSASNWLAGESQETQYF. The CDR3 DNA reads TGCAGTGCTAGTAATTGGCTAGCGGGAGAAAGCCAAGAGACCCAGTACTTC. The gene calls are TRBV20-1 and TRBJ2-5; the match to TRBD2 covers 10 bases. V was pared by 3 bases and J by 1 base, with 11 bases of the junction left unmatched. Germline V lookup: CDR1 DFQATT, CDR2 SNEGSKA (reference sequence). This CDR3 spans 17 amino acids.

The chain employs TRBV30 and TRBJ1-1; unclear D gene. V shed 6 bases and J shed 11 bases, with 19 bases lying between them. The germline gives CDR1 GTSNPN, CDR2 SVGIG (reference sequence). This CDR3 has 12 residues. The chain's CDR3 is CACREPRVWAFF. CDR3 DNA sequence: TGTGCCTGCCGGGAGCCCCGGGTGTGGGCTTTCTTT.